The 9 T cell receptor beta chains in this list originate from one sample, sequenced in a study of tumor and adjacent non-tumor tissue in lung cancer (dated 2018 in TCRdb). Library preparation was by multiplex PCR. The sequencer was an Illumina HiSeq 2500. TCRbeta libraries were built by three rounds of nested PCR using primers (Table S4), following protocols modified from ARM-PCR. The public sequencing data were trimmed at Q25 with fastp and processed into clonotypes with MiXCR by TCRdb, which kept only in-frame beta chains. CDR3 protein sequences are deduplicated, and each keeps its most common genes and DNA. The sample table shows fewer than 80,000 distinct CDR3 sequences, and around 70% are seen once. The leading ten clones occupy over 9.5% of the sample. RNA was isolated from bulk, unsorted tissue, and RNA quality was assessed with a NanoDrop ND-1000 and an Agilent 2100. The material sequenced was lung tumor tissue. Source of these receptors: a woman between 65 and 79 years old with non-small cell lung cancer.

As concerns this clonotype: The junction differs from germline at one of its ends, possibly a read error. V is TRBV29-1 and J is TRBJ2-7; possible D gene TRBD2, 6 bases. This CDR3 spans 13 amino acids. Germline V gene lookup returns CDR1 SQVTM and CDR2 ANQGSEA. In nucleotides, the CDR3 is TGCAGCGTTGGGGCTAGCGCCTCCTGCGAGCAGCACTTC. Translating it yields CSVGASASCEQHF.

The table lists this clonotype with many counts. The chain combines TRBV5-1 with TRBJ2-7, with 10 bases identical to TRBD1. The V segment lost 0 bases and the J segment 6 bases; nucleotides outside the gene matches: 9. The CDR3 has 16 amino acids. The germline CDR1 and CDR2 sequences are SGHRS and YFSETQ. CDR3 coding DNA: TGCGCCAGCAGCTTGGCTGGGACAGGGGTCCTTGGCGAGCAGTACTTC. Translating gives CASSLAGTGVLGEQYF. Looking up the rest from reference TRBV5-1 and TRBJ2-7 gives the full variable domain: KAGVTQTPRYLIKTRGQQVTLSCSPISGHRSVSWYQQTPGQGLQFLFEYFSETQRNKGNFPGRFSGRQFSNSRSEMNVSTLELGDSALYLCASSLAGTGVLGEQYFGPGTRLTVT.

This clonotype has a single count. This is likely a read error, given that the CDR3 carries no conserved phenylalanine or tryptophan at its end. J is TRBJ1-5 and V is TRBV6-1, with 7 bases fitting TRBD1. Looked up from germline, CDR1 is MNHNS and CDR2 is SASEGT. The CDR3 consists of 13 residues. CDR3 bases: TGTACCAGCAGCTTACAGGGGAGGCAGCCCCAGCATTAT. It specifies CTSSLQGRQPQHY.

Note on this clonotype: One end of the junction varies from germline; a read error may be responsible. The rearrangement links TRBV29-1 to TRBJ1-1, with unresolved D. This CDR3 region has 13 residues. CDR1 SQVTM and CDR2 ANQGSEA come from the germline V gene. This CDR3 is CSVVPGSTTEASF. CDR3 bases: TGCAGTGTTGTCCCGGGTTCGACCACTGAAGCTTCCTTT.

The rearrangement links TRBV29-1 to TRBJ2-7; no reliable D call. Trimming shortened V by 6 bases and J by 10 bases, and 13 bases separated the two germline ends. Per germline, CDR1 SQVTM and CDR2 ANQGSEA. The CDR3 is 10 residues long. The CDR3 spells CSVVQCEQYF. The CDR3 DNA is TGCAGCGTCGTGCAGTGCGAACAGTACTTC.

CDR3 sequence reads: CSAGTGGRSNQPQHF. The CDR3 DNA sequence: TGCAGTGCAGGAACAGGGGGCAGGAGCAATCAGCCCCAGCATTTT. The V gene is TRBV20-1, the J gene TRBJ1-5; the match to TRBD1 covers 9 bases. The CDR3 contains 15 residues. V gave up 6 bases and J gave up 1 base; unmatched junction bases: 7. Germline CDR1 DFQATT, CDR2 SNEGSKA (reference sequence).

About this clonotype itself: At one end the junction does not follow the germline gene, possibly because of a read error. The chain recombines TRBV6-6 with TRBJ1-3; possible D gene TRBD1, 5 bases. The length of the CDR3 is 17 residues. CDR1 and CDR2 from the germline V gene are MNHNY and SVGAGI (reference sequence). CDR3 region: CANSPQPTGTSGNTIYF. CDR3 bases: TGTGCCAACAGCCCTCAACCTACAGGCACCTCTGGAAACACTATATATTTT.

Remarks on this clonotype: One end of the junction does not line up with germline, which may come from a read error. The chain has TRBV12-3 or TRBV12-4 and TRBJ2-3; the D call may be TRBD1 or TRBD2 (6 bases each). The CDR3 sequence is 14 residues long. The CDR3 bases are TGTGCCAGCAGACTAGGGGGGAGCACGGATATGCAGTATTTT. Its protein is CASRLGGSTDMQYF.

Note on this clonotype: The junction departs from the called germline gene at one end, perhaps through a read error. The V call is TRBV6-2 or TRBV6-3, the J call TRBJ2-1, with 8 bases lining up with TRBD2. This CDR3 spans 17 amino acids. Germline lookup yields CDR1 MNHEY and CDR2 SVGEGT. The DNA for the CDR3 is TGTGCCAGCAGTTATACTAGGGCGGGGGGCCCCTACAGTGAGCAGTTCTTC. Protein: CASSYTRAGGPYSEQFF.